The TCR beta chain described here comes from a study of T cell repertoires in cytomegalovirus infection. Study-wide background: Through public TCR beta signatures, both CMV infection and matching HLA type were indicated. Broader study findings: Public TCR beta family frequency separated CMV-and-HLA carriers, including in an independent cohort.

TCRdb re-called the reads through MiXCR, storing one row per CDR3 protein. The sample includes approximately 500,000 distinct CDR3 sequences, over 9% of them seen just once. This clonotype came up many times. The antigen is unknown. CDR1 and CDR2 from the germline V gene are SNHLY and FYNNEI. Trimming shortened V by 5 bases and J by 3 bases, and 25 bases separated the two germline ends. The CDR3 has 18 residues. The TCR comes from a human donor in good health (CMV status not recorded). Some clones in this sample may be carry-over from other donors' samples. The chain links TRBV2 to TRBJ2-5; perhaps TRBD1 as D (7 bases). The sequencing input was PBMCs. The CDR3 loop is CASSFRWTGGGSEETQYF. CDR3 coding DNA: TGTGCCAGCAGTTTTAGATGGACAGGTGGGGGGTCGGAAGAGACCCAGTACTTC.